These 15 T cell receptor beta chains share one sample of origin, sequenced in a study of blood T cell repertoires in COVID-19. Clones were sequenced by immunoSEQ multiplex PCR, and TCRdb holds only the in-frame ones, with some missing. The profile shows 150,000 to 200,000 clones, about 87% of them singletons. The sequenced material came from peripheral blood. The origin of the receptors is a woman over 75 with COVID-19, enrolled during active disease.

The chain couples TRBV11-2 to TRBJ2-3; 8 bases are a match to TRBD2. With 1 base clipped from V and 1 base from J, the junction kept 4 bases outside the gene matches. Germline V CDR1 and CDR2: SGHAT, FQNNGV. The CDR3 sequence is 16 residues long. CDR3 sequence: CASSLVAGWGTDTQYF. The DNA of the CDR3 is TGTGCCAGCAGCTTAGTAGCGGGGTGGGGCACAGATACGCAGTATTTT. Full variable domain (missing parts from reference TRBV11-2 and TRBJ2-3): EAGVAQSPRYKIIEKRQSVAFWCNPISGHATLYWYQQILGQGPKLLIQFQNNGVVDDSQLPKDRFSAERLKGVDSTLKIQPAKLEDSAVYLCASSLVAGWGTDTQYFGPGTRLTVL.

The chain employs TRBV28 and TRBJ2-2; 13 nucleotides match TRBD2. Looked up from germline, CDR1 is MDHEN and CDR2 is SYDVKM. Trimming removed 5 bases from V and 3 bases from J; junction bases left unmatched: 15. The CDR3 sequence is 20 residues long. CDR3 protein: CASSQSGTSGTRGDTGELFF. The CDR3 nucleotides read TGTGCCAGCAGTCAATCCGGGACTAGCGGGACCCGCGGGGACACCGGGGAGCTGTTTTTT. Combining the CDR3 with reference TRBV28 and TRBJ2-2 gives the whole variable domain DVKVTQSSRYLVKRTGEKVFLECVQDMDHENMFWYRQDPGLGLRLIYFSYDVKMKEKGDIPEGYSVSREKKERFSLILESASTNQTSMYLCASSQSGTSGTRGDTGELFFGEGSRLTVL.

The CDR3 sequence is CASSLGQGMEKLFF. The CDR3 DNA reads as TGCGCCAGCAGCCTGGGACAGGGGATGGAAAAACTGTTTTTT. The V call is TRBV4-3, the J call TRBJ1-4; TRBD1 matches 10 bases. V lost 4 bases, J lost 8 bases, and 4 bases stayed unmatched. The V gene's germline CDR1 is LGHNA and CDR2 YSLEER. CDR3 length: 14 amino acids.

V usage is TRBV27 and J usage is TRBJ1-2; D call uncertain. The V gene lost 6 bases and the J gene lost 2 bases, with 13 bases spanning the gap. Germline V gene lookup returns CDR1 MNHEY and CDR2 SMNVEV (reference sequence). This CDR3 has 14 amino acids. CDR3 nucleotide sequence: TGTGCCAGCAGAGGGAGCACGGGGAACTATGGCTACACCTTC. It codes for CASRGSTGNYGYTF.

This chain joins TRBV19 and TRBJ1-1, with D perhaps matching TRBD1 (6 bases). Germline lookup yields CDR1 LNHDA and CDR2 SQIVND (reference sequence). Trimming removed 2 bases from V and 1 base from J, with 8 bases in between. This CDR3 is 14 amino acids long. The CDR3 reads CASSILQGNTEAFF. In nucleotides, the CDR3 is TGTGCCAGTAGTATACTACAGGGGAACACTGAAGCTTTCTTT.

This clone was picked up one time. The gene calls are TRBV7-9 and TRBJ1-5; 7 bases align to TRBD1. V lost 5 bases, J lost 6 bases, and 4 bases stayed unmatched. This CDR3 is built from 13 residues. Per germline, CDR1 SEHNR and CDR2 FQNEAQ (reference sequence). The CDR3 is CASSHEGAQPQHF. CDR3 nucleotides: TGTGCCAGCAGCCATGAGGGGGCTCAGCCCCAGCATTTT.

V is TRBV12-3 or TRBV12-4 and J is TRBJ1-1; no firm D call. CDR3 length: 12 amino acids. Trimming cost V 3 bases and J 5 bases, with 7 bases left between them. This chain's CDR3 is CASSLSTTEAFF. CDR3 DNA: TGTGCCAGCAGTTTGTCGACTACTGAAGCTTTCTTT.

J is TRBJ1-1 and V is TRBV29-1; TRBD1 matches at 8 bases. The J segment lost 6 bases and the V segment lost 6 bases, leaving 6 bases of the junction unmatched. This CDR3 region has 12 residues. Germline V gives CDR1 SQVTM, CDR2 ANQGSEA. CDR3 residues: CSVDTGGAEAFF. The CDR3 DNA is TGCAGCGTCGATACAGGGGGGGCTGAAGCTTTCTTT.

The rearrangement joins TRBV6-1 to TRBJ1-3; D is ambiguous. V lost 2 bases, J lost 3 bases, and 8 bases lay in between. Germline CDR1 is MNHNS and CDR2 is SASEGT. The CDR3 has 14 amino acids. CDR3 in DNA: TGTGCCAGCAGTGAAACGGCGGGTGGAAACACCATATATTTT. Encoded protein: CASSETAGGNTIYF.

The V gene is TRBV9, the J gene TRBJ2-1; D is unresolved. Germline V CDR1 and CDR2: SGDLS, YYNGEE. Trimming removed 4 bases from V and 3 bases from J, with 11 bases in between. The length of the CDR3 is 14 residues. In DNA form, the CDR3 reads TGTGCCAGCAGCAACGGAGCCATCTACAATGAGCAGTTCTTC. It encodes CASSNGAIYNEQFF.

This clone was seen a single time. Here the CDR3 DNA reads TGTGCCAGTAGTATACCCCCGGGACAGGGGTACGAGCAGTACTTC. This sequence encodes CASSIPPGQGYEQYF. V gene TRBV19 combines with J gene TRBJ2-7; 10 bases fit TRBD1. V shed 2 bases, J shed 4 bases, and the junction held 5 bases outside the gene matches. Germline CDR1 and CDR2: LNHDA and SQIVND (reference sequence). This CDR3 comprises 15 residues.

The chain couples TRBV12-3 or TRBV12-4 to TRBJ1-5; D uncertain. CDR3 length: 13 residues. V gave up 4 bases and J gave up 2 bases, with 6 bases separating them. The CDR3 DNA reads TGTGCCAGCAGTTCCAGCGGCAATCAGCCCCAGCATTTT. Protein product: CASSSSGNQPQHF.

This clone was recorded a few times. The rearrangement uses TRBV7-2 and TRBJ1-1; D is uncertain. Trimming removed 0 bases from V and 4 bases from J, with 9 bases in between. CDR1 and CDR2 from the germline V gene are SGHTA and FQGNSA. The CDR3 runs to 14 residues. CDR3 in DNA: TGTGCCAGCAGCTTAGCAGGAGACGCCACTGAAGCTTTCTTT. Its protein product is CASSLAGDATEAFF.

This clone was recorded only once. V and J are TRBV6-5 and TRBJ2-1; no firm D call. Germline CDR1 MNHEY, CDR2 SVGAGI. The CDR3 is made up of 14 amino acids. The V end was cut by 0 bases, the J end by 4 bases, with 7 bases between. This CDR3 is CASSYSQEYNEQFF. CDR3 in DNA: TGTGCCAGCAGTTACTCGCAGGAATACAATGAGCAGTTCTTC.

The gene calls are TRBV7-2 and TRBJ2-2; 9 nucleotides align to TRBD2. The CDR3 extends over 16 amino acids. Germline lookup yields CDR1 SGHTA and CDR2 FQGNSA. Trimming cost V 4 bases and J 2 bases; bases outside gene matches: 5. This CDR3 reads CASSSTSGSNTGELFF. The CDR3 DNA reads as TGTGCCAGCAGCTCCACTAGCGGGTCAAACACCGGGGAGCTGTTTTTT.